This TCR beta chain was sequenced in a study of blood T cell repertoires in COVID-19. Turning to the study itself: Researchers got acute and convalescent COVID-19 samples from the United States, Italy and Spain. PBMCs, B-cell-depleted T cells, or T cells were the source of the cDNA or gDNA that made up the material.

This clone was seen a single time. Germline CDR1 is LGHDT and CDR2 is YNNKEL (reference sequence). Trimming removed 3 bases from V and 0 bases from J, with 5 bases in between. The CDR3 loop spans 13 amino acids. In the study's own analysis: Researchers report that nucleated cell counts were estimated from reference gene primer amplification. Some clones are missing from TCRdb's copy, which holds only in-frame ones; the method was immunoSEQ multiplex PCR. That table is the source of V, J and clone size, and D and trimming were worked out from the DNA. The repertoire holds about 60,000 clones, with about 85% as singletons.

The chain joins TRBV3-1 (or the pseudogene TRBV3-2) to TRBJ1-1; no clear D gene. This TCR was recovered from a human donor in a cohort sampled during active COVID-19. The specimen sequenced was peripheral blood. CDR3 sequence: CASSQSLNTEAFF. The CDR3 region has the DNA TGTGCCAGCAGCCAGTCATTGAACACTGAAGCTTTCTTT.